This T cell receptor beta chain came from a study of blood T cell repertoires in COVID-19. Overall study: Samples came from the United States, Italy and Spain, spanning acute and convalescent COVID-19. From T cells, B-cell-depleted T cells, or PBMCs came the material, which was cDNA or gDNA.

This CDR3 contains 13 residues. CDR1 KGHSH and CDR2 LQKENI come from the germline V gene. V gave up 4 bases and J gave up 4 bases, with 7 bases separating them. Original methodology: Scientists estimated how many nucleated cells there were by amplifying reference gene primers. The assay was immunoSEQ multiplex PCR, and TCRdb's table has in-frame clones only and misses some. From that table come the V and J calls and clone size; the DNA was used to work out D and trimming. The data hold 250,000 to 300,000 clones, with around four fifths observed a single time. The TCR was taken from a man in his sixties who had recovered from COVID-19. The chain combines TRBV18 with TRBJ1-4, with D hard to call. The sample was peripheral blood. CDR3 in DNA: TGTGCCAGCTCACTTAATATTAATGAAAAACTGTTTTTT. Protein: CASSLNINEKLFF.